This T cell receptor (beta chain) was profiled in a study of cytomegalovirus exposure and HLA in healthy donors. Findings of the study overall: Sequence variants that were highly shared formed a cluster that was likely a sequencing artifact. According to an earlier analysis, most TCR beta V segments yielded productive rearrangements about 87% or about 30% of the time. Researchers reported in a later analysis that common viral pathogens appeared linked to several top clusters.

As to this clone: The antigen remains undetermined.

The germline gives CDR1 SGHRS, CDR2 YFSETQ. V lost 1 base to trimming and J lost 0 bases, with 9 bases between them. The CDR3 length is 15 residues. Primers: 60 Vbeta forward and 13 Jbeta reverse. Clones were sequenced by immunoSEQ multiplex PCR, and TCRdb holds only the in-frame ones, with some missing. The table has fewer than 120,000 clones, approximately 86% seen once. The chain uses TRBV5-1 and TRBJ2-3, with D perhaps matching TRBD1 (5 bases). The sequenced sample consisted of PBMCs. The receptor's source is a man in his forties in good health and CMV-seronegative. CDR3 protein: CASSLSGLSTDTQYF. In DNA form, the CDR3 reads TGCGCCAGCAGCTTGTCAGGGTTGAGCACAGATACGCAGTATTTT.